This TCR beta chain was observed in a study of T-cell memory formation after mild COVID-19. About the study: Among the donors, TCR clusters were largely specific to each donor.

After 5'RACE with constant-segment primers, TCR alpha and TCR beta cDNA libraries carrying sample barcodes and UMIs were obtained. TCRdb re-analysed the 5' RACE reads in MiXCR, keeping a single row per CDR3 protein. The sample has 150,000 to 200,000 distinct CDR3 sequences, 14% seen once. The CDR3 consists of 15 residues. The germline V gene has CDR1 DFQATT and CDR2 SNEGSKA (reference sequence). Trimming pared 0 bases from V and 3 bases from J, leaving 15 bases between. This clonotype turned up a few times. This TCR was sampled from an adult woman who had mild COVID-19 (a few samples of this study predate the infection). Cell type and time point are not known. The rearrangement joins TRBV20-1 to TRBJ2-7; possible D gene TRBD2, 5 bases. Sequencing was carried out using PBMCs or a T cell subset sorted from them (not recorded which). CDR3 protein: CSARDGWTQIYEQYF. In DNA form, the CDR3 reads TGCAGTGCTAGAGATGGGTGGACTCAAATCTACGAGCAGTACTTC.